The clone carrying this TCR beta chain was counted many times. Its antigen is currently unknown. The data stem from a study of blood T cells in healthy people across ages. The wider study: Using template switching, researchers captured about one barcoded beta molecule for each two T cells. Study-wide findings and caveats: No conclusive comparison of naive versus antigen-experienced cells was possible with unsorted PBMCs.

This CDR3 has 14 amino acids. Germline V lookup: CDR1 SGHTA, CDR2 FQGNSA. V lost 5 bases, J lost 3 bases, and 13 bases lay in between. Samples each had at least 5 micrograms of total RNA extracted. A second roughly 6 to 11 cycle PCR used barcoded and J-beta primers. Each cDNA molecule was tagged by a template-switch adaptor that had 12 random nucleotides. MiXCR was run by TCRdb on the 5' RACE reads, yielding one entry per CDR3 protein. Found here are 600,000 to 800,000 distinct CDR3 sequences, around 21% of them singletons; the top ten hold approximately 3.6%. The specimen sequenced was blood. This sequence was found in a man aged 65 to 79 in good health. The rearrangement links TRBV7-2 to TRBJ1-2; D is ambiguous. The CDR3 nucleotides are TGTGCCAGCAGCCTGGACCCCACGGACTATGGCTACACCTTC. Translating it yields CASSLDPTDYGYTF.